This TCR beta chain is drawn from a study of shared clonotypes between healthy human individuals. Study context: CD4 naive cells filled three plates per donor, CD4 memory three, CD8 naive two and CD8 memory one.

The protocol was immunoSEQ multiplex PCR, while the TCRdb copy is restricted to in-frame clones and leaves out a portion. The sample consists of 150,000 to 200,000 clones, roughly 70% of them appearing once. About this clone itself: The antigen remains undetermined.

Study-wide results and caveats: The low donor count limited represented genetic and exposure-history diversity.

Germline V lookup: CDR1 MNHEY, CDR2 SVGAGI. Trimming took 8 bases from V and 5 from J, leaving 10 bases between them. The CDR3 spans 12 residues. The specimen sequenced was memory CD4+ T cells sorted from blood. Subset meaning: CD45RA-negative fraction. This TCR derives from a man aged 25-40 years in good health. The chain employs TRBV6-5 and TRBJ1-5; D unclear. This CDR3 is CASGGFHQPQHF. DNA of the CDR3: TGTGCCAGCGGAGGGTTTCATCAGCCCCAGCATTTT.